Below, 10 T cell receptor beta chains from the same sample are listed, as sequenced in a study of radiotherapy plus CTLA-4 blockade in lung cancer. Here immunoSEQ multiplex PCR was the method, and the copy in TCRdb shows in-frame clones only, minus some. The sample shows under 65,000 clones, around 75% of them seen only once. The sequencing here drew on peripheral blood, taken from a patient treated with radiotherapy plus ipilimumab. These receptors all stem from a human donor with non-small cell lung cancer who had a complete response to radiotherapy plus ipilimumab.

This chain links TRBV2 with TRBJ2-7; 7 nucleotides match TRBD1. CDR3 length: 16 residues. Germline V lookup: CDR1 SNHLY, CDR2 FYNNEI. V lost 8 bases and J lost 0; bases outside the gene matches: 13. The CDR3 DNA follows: TGTGCCAGCGGCTCCCTTGGGACAGTGAGCTCCTACGAGCAGTACTTC. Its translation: CASGSLGTVSSYEQYF.

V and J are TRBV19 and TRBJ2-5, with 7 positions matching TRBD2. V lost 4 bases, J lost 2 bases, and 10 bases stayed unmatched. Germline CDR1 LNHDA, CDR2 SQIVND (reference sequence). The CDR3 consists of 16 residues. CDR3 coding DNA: TGTGCCAGTAGTACCTCCCCAGGGCGGGGGCAAGAGACCCAGTACTTC. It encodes CASSTSPGRGQETQYF.

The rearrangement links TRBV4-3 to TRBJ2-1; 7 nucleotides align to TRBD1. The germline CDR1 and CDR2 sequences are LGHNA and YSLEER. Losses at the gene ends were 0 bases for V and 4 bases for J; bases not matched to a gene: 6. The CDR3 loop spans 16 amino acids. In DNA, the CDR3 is TGCGCCAGCAGCCAAGATGGGACAGTAGGTTACAATGAGCAGTTCTTC. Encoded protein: CASSQDGTVGYNEQFF.

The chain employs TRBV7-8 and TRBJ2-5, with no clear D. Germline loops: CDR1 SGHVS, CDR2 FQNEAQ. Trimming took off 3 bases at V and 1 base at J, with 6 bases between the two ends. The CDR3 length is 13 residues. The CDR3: CASSLETQETQYF. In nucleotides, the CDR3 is TGTGCCAGCAGCTTGGAGACCCAAGAGACCCAGTACTTC.

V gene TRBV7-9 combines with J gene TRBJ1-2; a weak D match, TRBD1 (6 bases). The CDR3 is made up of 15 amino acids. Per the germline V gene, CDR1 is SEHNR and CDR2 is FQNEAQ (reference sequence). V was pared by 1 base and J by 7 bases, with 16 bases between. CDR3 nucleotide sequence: TGTGCCAGCAGCTTAGTTGCTCCAGGGGAAGGTGGCTACACCTTC. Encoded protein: CASSLVAPGEGGYTF. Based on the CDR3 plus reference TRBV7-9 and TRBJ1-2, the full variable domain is DTGVSQNPRHKITKRGQNVTFRCDPISEHNRLYWYRQTLGQGPEFLTYFQNEAQLEKSRLLSDRFSAERPKGSFSTLEIQRTEQGDSAMYLCASSLVAPGEGGYTFGSGTRLTVV.

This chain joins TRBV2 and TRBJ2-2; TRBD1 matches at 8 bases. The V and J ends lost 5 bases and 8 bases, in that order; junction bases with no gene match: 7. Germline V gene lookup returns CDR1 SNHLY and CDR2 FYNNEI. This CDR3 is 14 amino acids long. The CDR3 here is CASSRDRGGGELFF. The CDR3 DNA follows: TGTGCCAGCAGTCGCGACAGGGGAGGAGGGGAGCTGTTTTTT.

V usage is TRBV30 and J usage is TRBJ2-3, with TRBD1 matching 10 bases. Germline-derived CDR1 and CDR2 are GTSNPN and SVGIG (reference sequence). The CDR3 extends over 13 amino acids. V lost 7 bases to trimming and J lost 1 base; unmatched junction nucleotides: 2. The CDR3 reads CAYGTGGTDTQYF. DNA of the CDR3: TGTGCCTACGGGACAGGGGGCACAGATACGCAGTATTTT.

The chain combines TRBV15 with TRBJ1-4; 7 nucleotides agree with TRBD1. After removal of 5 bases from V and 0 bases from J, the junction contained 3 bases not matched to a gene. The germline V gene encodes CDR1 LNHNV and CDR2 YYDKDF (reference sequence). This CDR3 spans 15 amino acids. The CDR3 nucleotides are TGTGCCACCAGCCGAGGACAGGCAACTAATGAAAAACTGTTTTTT. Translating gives CATSRGQATNEKLFF.

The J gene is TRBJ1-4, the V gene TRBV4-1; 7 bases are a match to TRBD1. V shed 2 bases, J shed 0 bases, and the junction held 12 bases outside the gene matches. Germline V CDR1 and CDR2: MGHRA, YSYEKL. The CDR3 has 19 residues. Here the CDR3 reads CASSQSRGELTATNEKLFF. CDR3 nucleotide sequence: TGCGCCAGCAGCCAAAGCAGGGGGGAGCTTACCGCAACTAATGAAAAACTGTTTTTT.

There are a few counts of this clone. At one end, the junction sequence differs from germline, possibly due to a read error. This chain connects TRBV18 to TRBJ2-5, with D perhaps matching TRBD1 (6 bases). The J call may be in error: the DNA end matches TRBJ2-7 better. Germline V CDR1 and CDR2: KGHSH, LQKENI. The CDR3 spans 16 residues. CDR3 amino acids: CASSPLPGTSSYEQYF. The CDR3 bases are TGTGCCAGCTCTCCACTTCCGGGGACAAGCTCCTACGAGCAGTACTTC.